The T cell receptor (beta chain) described here comes from a study of blood T cell repertoires in COVID-19. Study context: Whether acute or convalescent, the COVID-19 samples came from the United States, Italy and Spain. Sources were T cells, B-cell-depleted T cells, or PBMCs; the material itself was cDNA or gDNA.

As handled by the study authors: By means of reference gene primer amplification, nucleated cell counts were estimated. Using immunoSEQ multiplex PCR, the repertoire was profiled, and TCRdb retains in-frame clones only, with some absent. Clone size and V and J calls were adopted from that table, with D and trimming inferred from the DNA. The sample has 150,000 or so clones, around 83% seen once; the top ten hold over 2.5%. Specimen: peripheral blood. The TCR sequence derives from a woman older than 75 with acute or convalescent COVID-19.

CDR3 sequence: CASSVTGEEYGYTF. DNA of the CDR3: TGTGCCAGCAGCGTGACAGGGGAGGAGTATGGCTACACCTTC. This chain uses TRBV9 with TRBJ1-2; 8 nucleotides align to TRBD1. The CDR3 totals 14 residues. The ends lost 2 bases at V and 5 bases at J; junction bases unmatched: 5. CDR1 SGDLS and CDR2 YYNGEE come from the germline V gene.